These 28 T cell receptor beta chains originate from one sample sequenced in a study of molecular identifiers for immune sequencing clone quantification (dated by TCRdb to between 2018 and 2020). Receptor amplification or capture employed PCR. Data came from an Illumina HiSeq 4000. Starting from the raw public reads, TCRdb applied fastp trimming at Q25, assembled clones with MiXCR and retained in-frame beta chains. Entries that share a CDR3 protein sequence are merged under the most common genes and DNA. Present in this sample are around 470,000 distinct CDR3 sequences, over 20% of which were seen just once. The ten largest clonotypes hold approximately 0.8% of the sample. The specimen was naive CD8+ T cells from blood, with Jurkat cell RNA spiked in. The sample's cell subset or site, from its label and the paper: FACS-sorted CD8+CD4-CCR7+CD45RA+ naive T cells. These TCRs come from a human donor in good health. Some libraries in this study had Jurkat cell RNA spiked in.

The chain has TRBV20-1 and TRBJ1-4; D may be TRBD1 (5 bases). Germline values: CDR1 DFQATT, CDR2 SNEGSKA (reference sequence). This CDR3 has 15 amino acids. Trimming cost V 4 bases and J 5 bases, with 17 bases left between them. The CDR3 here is CSATHLGGPNEKLFF. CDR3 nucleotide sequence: TGCAGTGCTACCCACTTGGGGGGTCCCAATGAAAAACTGTTTTTT.

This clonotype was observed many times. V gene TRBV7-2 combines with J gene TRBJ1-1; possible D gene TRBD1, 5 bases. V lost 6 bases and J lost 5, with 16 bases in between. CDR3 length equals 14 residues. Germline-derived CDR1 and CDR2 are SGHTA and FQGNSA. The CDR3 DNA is TGTGCCAGCAGTACAGACGGGGCGTATACTGAAGCTTTCTTT. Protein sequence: CASSTDGAYTEAFF.

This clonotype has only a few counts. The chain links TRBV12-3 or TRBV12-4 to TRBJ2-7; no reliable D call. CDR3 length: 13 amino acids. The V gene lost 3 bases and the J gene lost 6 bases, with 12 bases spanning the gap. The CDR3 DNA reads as TGTGCCAGCAGTTTTGATGAGGTCCTCGAGCAGTACTTC. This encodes CASSFDEVLEQYF.

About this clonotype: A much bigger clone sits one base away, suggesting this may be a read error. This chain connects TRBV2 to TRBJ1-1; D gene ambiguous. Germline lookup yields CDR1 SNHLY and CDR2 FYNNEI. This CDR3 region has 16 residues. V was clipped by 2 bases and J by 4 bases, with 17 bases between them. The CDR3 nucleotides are TGTGCCAGCAGTGAACCGCAATTAGGAGTTAGCACTGAAGCTTTCTTT. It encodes CASSEPQLGVSTEAFF.

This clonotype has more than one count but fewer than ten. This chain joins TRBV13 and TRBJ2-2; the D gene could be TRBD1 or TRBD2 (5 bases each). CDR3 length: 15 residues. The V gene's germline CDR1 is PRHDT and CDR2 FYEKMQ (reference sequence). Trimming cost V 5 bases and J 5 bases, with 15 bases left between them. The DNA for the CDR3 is TGTGCCAGCAGCCGCCGGGACCTAGGGACCGGGGAGCTGTTTTTT. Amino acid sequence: CASSRRDLGTGELFF.

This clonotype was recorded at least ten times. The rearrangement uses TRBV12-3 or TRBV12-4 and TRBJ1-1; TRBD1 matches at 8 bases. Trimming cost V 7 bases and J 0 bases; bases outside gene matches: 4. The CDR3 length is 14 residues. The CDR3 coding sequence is TGTGCCAGCAATCCGGGACAGGTGAACACTGAAGCTTTCTTT. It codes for CASNPGQVNTEAFF.

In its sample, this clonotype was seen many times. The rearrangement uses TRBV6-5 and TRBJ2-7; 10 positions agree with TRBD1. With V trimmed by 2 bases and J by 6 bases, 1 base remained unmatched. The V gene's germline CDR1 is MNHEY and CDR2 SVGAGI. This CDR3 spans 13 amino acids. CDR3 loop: CASSYGTGVEQYF. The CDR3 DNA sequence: TGTGCCAGCAGTTACGGGACAGGGGTCGAGCAGTACTTC.

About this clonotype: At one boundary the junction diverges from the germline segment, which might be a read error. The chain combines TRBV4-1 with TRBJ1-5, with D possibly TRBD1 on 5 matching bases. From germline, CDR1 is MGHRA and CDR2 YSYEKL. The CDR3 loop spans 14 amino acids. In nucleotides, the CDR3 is TGCGCCAGCGGCCAAGAGAGGGGAAGTCAGCCCCAGCATTTT. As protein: CASGQERGSQPQHF.

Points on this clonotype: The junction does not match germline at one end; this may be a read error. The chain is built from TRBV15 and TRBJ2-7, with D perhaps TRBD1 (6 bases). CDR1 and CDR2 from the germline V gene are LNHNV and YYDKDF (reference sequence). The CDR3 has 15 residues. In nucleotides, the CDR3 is TGTGCCACCAGCAACACAGGGCTGCTCACCTACGAGCAGTGCTTC. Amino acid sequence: CATSNTGLLTYEQCF.

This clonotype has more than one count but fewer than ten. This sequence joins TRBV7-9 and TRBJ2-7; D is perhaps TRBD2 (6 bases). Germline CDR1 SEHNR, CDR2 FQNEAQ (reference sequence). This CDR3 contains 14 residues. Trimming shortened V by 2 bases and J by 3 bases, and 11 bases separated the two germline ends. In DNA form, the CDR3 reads TGTGCCAGCAGCTTATGGGACGGGGGCTACGAGCAGTACTTC. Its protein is CASSLWDGGYEQYF.

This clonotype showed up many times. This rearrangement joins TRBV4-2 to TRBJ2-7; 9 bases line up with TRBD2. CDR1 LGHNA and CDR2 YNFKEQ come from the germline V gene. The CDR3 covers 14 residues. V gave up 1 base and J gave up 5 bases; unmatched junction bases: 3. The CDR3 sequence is CASSQVASGNEQYF. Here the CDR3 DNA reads TGTGCCAGCAGCCAAGTCGCTAGCGGGAACGAGCAGTACTTC.

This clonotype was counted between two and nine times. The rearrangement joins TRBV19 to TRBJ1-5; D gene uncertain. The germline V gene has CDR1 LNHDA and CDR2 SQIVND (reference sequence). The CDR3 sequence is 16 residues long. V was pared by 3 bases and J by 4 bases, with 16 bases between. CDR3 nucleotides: TGTGCCAGTAGTATGAGTACAAGAGGCTATAATCAGCCCCAGCATTTT. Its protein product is CASSMSTRGYNQPQHF.

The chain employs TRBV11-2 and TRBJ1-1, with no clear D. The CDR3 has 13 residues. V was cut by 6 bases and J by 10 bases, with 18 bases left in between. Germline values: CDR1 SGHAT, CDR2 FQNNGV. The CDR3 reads CASSPDPRRGAFF. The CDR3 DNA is TGTGCCAGCAGTCCGGATCCTAGAAGAGGAGCTTTCTTT.

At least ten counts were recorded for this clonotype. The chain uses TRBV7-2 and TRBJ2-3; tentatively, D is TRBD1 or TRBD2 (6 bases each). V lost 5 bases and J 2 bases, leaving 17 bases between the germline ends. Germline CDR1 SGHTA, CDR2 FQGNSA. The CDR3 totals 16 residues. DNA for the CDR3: TGTGCCAGCAGCCCGCCCACGGGGGCCCCCACAGATACGCAGTATTTT. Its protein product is CASSPPTGAPTDTQYF.

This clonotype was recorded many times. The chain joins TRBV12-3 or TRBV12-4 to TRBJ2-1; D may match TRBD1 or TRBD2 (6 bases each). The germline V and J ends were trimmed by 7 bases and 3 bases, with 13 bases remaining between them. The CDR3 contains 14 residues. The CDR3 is CASKSGASYNEQFF. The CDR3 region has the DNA TGTGCCAGCAAGTCGGGGGCTAGCTACAATGAGCAGTTCTTC.

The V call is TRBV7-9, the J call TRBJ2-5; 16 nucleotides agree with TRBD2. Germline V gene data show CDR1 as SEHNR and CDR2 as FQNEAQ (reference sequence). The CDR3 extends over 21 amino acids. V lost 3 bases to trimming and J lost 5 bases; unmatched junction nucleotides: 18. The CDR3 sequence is CASSFRTGTSGRVVSEETQYF. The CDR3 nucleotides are TGTGCCAGCAGCTTCCGCACCGGGACTAGCGGGAGGGTGGTGTCGGAGGAGACCCAGTACTTC.

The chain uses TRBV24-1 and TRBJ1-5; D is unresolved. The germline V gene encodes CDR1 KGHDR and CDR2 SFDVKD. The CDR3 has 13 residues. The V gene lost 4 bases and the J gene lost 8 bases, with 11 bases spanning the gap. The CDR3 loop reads CATSDRTAEPQHF. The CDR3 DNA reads TGTGCCACCAGTGACCGGACCGCGGAGCCCCAGCATTTT.

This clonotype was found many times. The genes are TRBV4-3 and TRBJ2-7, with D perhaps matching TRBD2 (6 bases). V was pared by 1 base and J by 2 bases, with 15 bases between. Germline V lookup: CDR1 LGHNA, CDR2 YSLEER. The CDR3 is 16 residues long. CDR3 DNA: TGCGCCAGCAGCCAAGCGGGTCCAGCGGGCGCCTACGAGCAGTACTTC. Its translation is CASSQAGPAGAYEQYF.

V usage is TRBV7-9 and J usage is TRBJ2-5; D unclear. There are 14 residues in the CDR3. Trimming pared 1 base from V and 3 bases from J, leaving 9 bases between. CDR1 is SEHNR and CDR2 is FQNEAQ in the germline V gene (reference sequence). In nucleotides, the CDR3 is TGTGCCAGCAGCTTAGTGGGTGCGGAAGAGACCCAGTACTTC. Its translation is CASSLVGAEETQYF.

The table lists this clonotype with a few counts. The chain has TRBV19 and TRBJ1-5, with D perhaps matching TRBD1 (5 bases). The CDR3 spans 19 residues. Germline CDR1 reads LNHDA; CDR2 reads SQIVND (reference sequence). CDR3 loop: CASRVVGASETYSNQPQHF. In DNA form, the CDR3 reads TGTGCTAGTCGAGTGGTAGGGGCCTCCGAGACTTATAGCAATCAGCCCCAGCATTTT.

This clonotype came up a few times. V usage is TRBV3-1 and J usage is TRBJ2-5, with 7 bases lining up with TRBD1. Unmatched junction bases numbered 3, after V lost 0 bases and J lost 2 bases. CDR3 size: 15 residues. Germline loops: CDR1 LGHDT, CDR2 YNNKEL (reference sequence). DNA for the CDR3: TGTGCCAGCAGCCAAGATTCAGGGGGACAAGAGACCCAGTACTTC. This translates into CASSQDSGGQETQYF.

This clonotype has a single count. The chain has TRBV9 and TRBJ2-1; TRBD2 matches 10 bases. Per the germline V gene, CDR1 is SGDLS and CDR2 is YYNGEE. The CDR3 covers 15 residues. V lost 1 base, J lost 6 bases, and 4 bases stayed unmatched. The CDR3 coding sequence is TGTGCCAGCAGCGTACCTAGCGGGGGCGTCAATGAGCAGTTCTTC. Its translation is CASSVPSGGVNEQFF.

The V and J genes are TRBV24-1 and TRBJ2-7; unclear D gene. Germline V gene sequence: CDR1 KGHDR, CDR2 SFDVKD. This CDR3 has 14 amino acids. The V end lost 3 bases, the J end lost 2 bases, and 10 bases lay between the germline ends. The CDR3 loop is CATSDRLRPYEQYF. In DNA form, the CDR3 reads TGTGCCACCAGTGATCGGTTGAGGCCCTACGAGCAGTACTTC.

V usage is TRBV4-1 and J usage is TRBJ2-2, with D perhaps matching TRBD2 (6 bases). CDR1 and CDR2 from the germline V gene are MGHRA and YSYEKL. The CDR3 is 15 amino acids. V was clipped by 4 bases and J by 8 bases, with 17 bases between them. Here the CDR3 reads CASSLGTASAGELFF. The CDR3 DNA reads TGCGCCAGCAGCCTGGGGACTGCATCGGCAGGGGAGCTGTTTTTT.

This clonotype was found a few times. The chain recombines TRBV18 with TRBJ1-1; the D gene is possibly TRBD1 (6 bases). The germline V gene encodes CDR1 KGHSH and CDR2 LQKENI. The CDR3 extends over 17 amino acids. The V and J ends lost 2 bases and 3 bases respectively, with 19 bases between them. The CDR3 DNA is TGTGCCAGCTCACCAAAATTCCAGGGCCCAGGGGACACTGAAGCTTTCTTT. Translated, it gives CASSPKFQGPGDTEAFF.

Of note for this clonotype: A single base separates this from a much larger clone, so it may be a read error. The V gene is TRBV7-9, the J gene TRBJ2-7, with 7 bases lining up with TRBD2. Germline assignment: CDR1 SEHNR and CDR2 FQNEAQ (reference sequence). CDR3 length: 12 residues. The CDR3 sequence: CASSMTSYGQYF. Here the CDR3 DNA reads TGTGCCAGCAGCATGACTAGCTACGGGCAGTACTTC.

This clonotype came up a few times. The DNA of the CDR3 is TGTGCCAGTAGTATAGGACCACACTACGAGCAGTACTTC. Its translation is CASSIGPHYEQYF. The J gene is TRBJ2-7, the V gene TRBV19; D unclear. The CDR3 covers 13 residues. Germline V lookup: CDR1 LNHDA, CDR2 SQIVND (reference sequence). V was trimmed by 1 base and J by 3 bases, leaving 7 bases between them.

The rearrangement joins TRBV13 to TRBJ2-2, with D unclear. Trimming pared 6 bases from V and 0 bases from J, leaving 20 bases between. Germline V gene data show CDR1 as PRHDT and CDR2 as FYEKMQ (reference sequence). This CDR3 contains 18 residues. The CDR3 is CASRPWTEDLSNTGELFF. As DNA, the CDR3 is TGTGCCAGCAGACCCTGGACCGAAGACCTTTCGAACACCGGGGAGCTGTTTTTT.